Sequencing of this T cell receptor beta chain was carried out in a study of OX40 agonist ivuxolimab in advanced cancers. Germline assignment: CDR1 LNHNV and CDR2 YYDKDF (reference sequence). CDR3 size: 13 residues. Trimming pared 5 bases from V and 0 bases from J, leaving 5 bases between. The cohort excluded patients with autoimmune disease history or systemic immunosuppression. Method: immunoSEQ multiplex PCR; TCRdb's copy keeps in-frame clones and lacks some. The data contain about 69,000 clones, around nine tenths of them singletons. The sequence came from an adult with an advanced solid tumor such as melanoma, head and neck, liver or kidney cancer. Material: CD4+ or CD8+ T cells sorted from blood, obtained in a trial of the OX40 agonist ivuxolimab. The chain carries TRBV15 and TRBJ1-5; D is uncertain. CDR3: CATSLYSNQPQHF. The CDR3 DNA is TGTGCCACCAGCCTTTATAGCAATCAGCCCCAGCATTTT.